This T cell receptor (beta chain) is from a study of shared clonotypes between healthy human individuals (dated by TCRdb to about 2020). A note on the overall study: Two women and a few men aged 18 to 49 years were included in the cohort. Different laboratories and diverse techniques were used to prepare libraries and sequence TCR repertoires, to increase sequencing depth and limit assay-specific biases. To estimate repertoire size and how much clonotypes are shared between individuals, the study performed deep sequencing of blood TCR repertoires from about 5 healthy adults. Per donor, leukapheresis produced somewhere between about 0.94 and 9 billion PBMCs. Per donor, three plates each were used for CD4 naive and CD4 memory, two for CD8 naive, and one for CD8 memory.

The germline V gene yields SGDLS for CDR1 and YYNGEE for CDR2. V and J are trimmed by 6 bases and 0 bases, and the gene matches miss 13 bases of the junction. The CDR3 runs 18 amino acids, cysteine and phenylalanine included. The read is trimmed to its CDR3 DNA, 54 bases read in frame from base 1. Healthy HIV-negative adults with no recently reported acute infections or vaccinations were included as donors. All donors were Caucasian adults living in Nashville, Tennessee, USA. CD4+ T cells were enriched by magnetic negative selection, after which naive cells were positively selected on CD45RA and the negative fraction was taken as the memory subset. Blood was obtained by leukapheresis, after which PBMCs were separated by Ficoll-Histopaque density gradient centrifugation and cryopreserved in liquid nitrogen vapor phase. Analytical flow cytometry was used to check the purity and quantity of each magnetically sorted T cell population. Genomic DNA was isolated from every sorted fraction and measured by UV absorbance on a Nanodrop 2000c.

This clone has only a few counts. Its antigen remains unidentified. Per-base qualities were not stored, and no clone one base away is much larger. Within the sample, other DNA sequences also encode this same CDR3. Study-level results and caveats: Based on pairwise subsampling, the degree of clonotype sharing among donors was expected to be affected by sequencing depth. Larger estimated clonotype richness was generally found for naive subsets than for memory subsets. Only blood was sampled, and tissue TCR repertoires likely differ from those in blood. About 4.5% of naive CD4, 3% to 4% of naive CD8, about 2.1% of memory CD4, and more than 0.35% of memory CD8 clonotypes were shared across several donors. Because the study included only a small number of donors, the genetic and exposure-history diversity represented was limited. Compared with non-shared clonotypes, the clonotypes found in all four sorted-subset donors had higher generation probabilities. Rarefaction of sorted-subset datasets indicated incomplete sequencing despite the large sequencing depth.

TCR CDR3 regions were amplified from genomic DNA by multiplex PCR using the deep immunoSEQ assay. Extracted genomic DNA from each cell subset was spread evenly across all wells of several immunoSEQ 96-well plates, with each plate serving as a replicate. For sorted subsets, each replicate PCR was loaded with 200 to 250 ng genomic DNA, equivalent to 32,000 or so T cell genomes. Purified libraries were quantified with a Qubit 3.0 fluorometer, sized on a Bioanalyzer 2100, and re-quantified with the KAPA Library Quantification kit. Every immunoSEQ 96-well plate was sequenced on a dedicated single-read 150-cycle Illumina NextSeq 550 flow cell. In the authors' own workflow: Because the immunoSEQ output included only junctional sequences and no quality scores, the filtering could not be the same as the filtering used for full-length reads. Sequences were annotated with PyIR, a Python wrapper for IgBLAST v1.9, using IMGT germline references to assign V/J genes and CDR3. Any read was removed if the V/J assignment was weak (E-value above 1e-6), the CDR3 was missing, or the read contained stop codons, out-of-frame junctions, or ambiguous translated residues. V3J clonotypes were defined as sequences sharing the same inferred V gene, J gene, and CDR3 amino acid sequence. The percentage overlap between two repertoires was calculated by dividing the number of shared unique clonotypes by the size of the smaller repertoire. RTK rarefaction, the Chao1 estimator, and Recon v2.1 estimates of unobserved clonotypes were used to assess repertoire richness. Generation probabilities were computed with OLGA for all TCRbeta clonotypes obtained by the gDNA method from several donors. TCRdb's version of the immuneACCESS table is confined to in-frame rearrangements and falls short of the full clone set. An unresolved V gene accounts for under half of the shortfall where checked; the remainder is of unknown origin. From that table come the V and J calls and clone size; the DNA was used to work out D and trimming. The table for this sample lists over a million clones; roughly 80% of them were counted only once. Clones ranked in the top ten supply approximately 1.5% of the sample.

Rearrangement joined TRBV9 to TRBJ2-2; 8 bases in the junction line up with TRBD2. Sequenced: memory CD4+ T cells sorted from blood. The cell subset or site label for this specimen denotes: CD45RA-negative fraction. This receptor was identified in a man aged 18-30 years in good health. The sequence in DNA is TGTGCCAGCACCGACAGAGCAAATAGCGGGGCGAACACCGGGGAGCTGTTTTTT. Translated, this is CASTDRANSGANTGELFF.